The following is a TCR beta chain sequence with its context. Its antigen is currently unknown. Trimming cost V 3 bases and J 1 base; bases outside gene matches: 4. The CDR3 spans 15 residues. Germline CDR1 is SGHDN and CDR2 is FVKESK. PCR primers comprised 60 Vbeta and 13 Jbeta primers. Authors' analysis steps: The authors later counted around 80 million unique TCR beta chains, approximately 10 million of them shared. Using immunoSEQ multiplex PCR, the repertoire was profiled, and TCRdb retains in-frame clones only, with some absent. For V, J and clone size, that table is used; D and trimming come from the DNA. Among about 140,000 clones listed, over 75% were seen once. The data were obtained in a study of cytomegalovirus exposure and HLA in healthy donors. Regarding the study as a whole: Three chains tied to CMV proved CMV antigen-specific in vitro. The classifier reportedly diagnosed cytomegalovirus status with high specificity and sensitivity. Available immune exposure information was restricted to CMV serostatus only.

The J gene is TRBJ1-1, the V gene TRBV14, with 8 bases fitting TRBD1. Sequenced material: PBMCs. This clonotype was sampled from a man aged 50 to 59 in good health and CMV-seronegative. The CDR3 is CASSHTTGANTEAFF. In DNA form, the CDR3 reads TGTGCCAGCAGCCATACGACAGGGGCGAACACTGAAGCTTTCTTT.